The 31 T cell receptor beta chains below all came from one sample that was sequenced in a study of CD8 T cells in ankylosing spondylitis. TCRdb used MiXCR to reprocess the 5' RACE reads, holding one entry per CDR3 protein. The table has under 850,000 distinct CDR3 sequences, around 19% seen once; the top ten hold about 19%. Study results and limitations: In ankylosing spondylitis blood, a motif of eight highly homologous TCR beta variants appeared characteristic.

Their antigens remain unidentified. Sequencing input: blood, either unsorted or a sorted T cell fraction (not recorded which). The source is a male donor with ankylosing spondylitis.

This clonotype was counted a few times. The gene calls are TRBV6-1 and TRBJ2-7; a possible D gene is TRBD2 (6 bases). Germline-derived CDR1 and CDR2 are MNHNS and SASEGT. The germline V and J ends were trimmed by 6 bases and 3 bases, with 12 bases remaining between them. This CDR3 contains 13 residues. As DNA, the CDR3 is TGTGCCAGCAGCATAGCGGCTTACTACGAGCAGTACTTC. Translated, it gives CASSIAAYYEQYF.

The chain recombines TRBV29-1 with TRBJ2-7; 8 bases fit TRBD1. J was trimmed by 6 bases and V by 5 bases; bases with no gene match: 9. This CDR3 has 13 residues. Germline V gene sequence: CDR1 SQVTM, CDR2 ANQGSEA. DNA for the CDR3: TGCAGCGTTTCCCTACAGGGGGGCTCCGAGCAGTACTTC. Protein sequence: CSVSLQGGSEQYF.

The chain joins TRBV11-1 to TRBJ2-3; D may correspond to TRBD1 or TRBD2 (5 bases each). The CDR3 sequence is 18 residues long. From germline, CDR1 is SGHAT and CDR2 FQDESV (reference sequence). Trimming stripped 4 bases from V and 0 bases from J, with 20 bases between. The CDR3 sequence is CASSSPLSWDESTDTQYF. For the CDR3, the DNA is TGTGCCAGCAGCTCCCCCCTCAGTTGGGACGAAAGCACAGATACGCAGTATTTT. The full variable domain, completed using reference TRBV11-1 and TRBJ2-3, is EAEVAQSPRYKITEKSQAVAFWCDPISGHATLYWYRQILGQGPELLVQFQDESVVDDSQLPKDRFSAERLKGVDSTLKIQPAELGDSAMYLCASSSPLSWDESTDTQYFGPGTRLTVL.

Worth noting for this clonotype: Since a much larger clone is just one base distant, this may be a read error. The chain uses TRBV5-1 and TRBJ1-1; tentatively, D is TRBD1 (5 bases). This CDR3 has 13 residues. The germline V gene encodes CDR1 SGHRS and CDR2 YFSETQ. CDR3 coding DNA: TGCGCCAGCAGCCCACCGGCAGGGTCGGAAGCTTCCTTT. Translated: CASSPPAGSEASF. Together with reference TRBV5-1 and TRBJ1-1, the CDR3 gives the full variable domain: KAGVTQTPRYLIKTRGQQVTLSCSPISGHRSVSWYQQTPGQGLQFLFEYFSETQRNKGNFPGRFSGRQFSNSRSEMNVSTLELGDSALYLCASSPPAGSEASFGQGTRLTVV.

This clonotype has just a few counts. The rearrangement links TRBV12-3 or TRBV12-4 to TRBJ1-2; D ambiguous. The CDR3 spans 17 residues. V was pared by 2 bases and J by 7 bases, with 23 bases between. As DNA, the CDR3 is TGTGCCAGCAGTTTATATTTCTCAGAGGACGGGCGTGGTGGCTACACCTTC. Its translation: CASSLYFSEDGRGGYTF.

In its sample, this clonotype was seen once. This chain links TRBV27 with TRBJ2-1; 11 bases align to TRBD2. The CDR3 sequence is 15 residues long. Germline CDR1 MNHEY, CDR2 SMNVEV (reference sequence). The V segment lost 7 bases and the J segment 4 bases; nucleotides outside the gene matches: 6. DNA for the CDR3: TGTGCCAGCACCCAGGGACTAGCGGAATACAATGAGCAGTTCTTC. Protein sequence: CASTQGLAEYNEQFF.

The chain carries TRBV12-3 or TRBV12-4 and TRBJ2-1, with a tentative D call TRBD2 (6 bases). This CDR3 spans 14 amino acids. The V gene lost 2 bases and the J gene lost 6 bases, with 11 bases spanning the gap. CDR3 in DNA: TGTGCCAGCAGTTTAAGACTAGACAGCAATGAGCAGTTCTTC. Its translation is CASSLRLDSNEQFF.

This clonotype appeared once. The CDR3 DNA follows: TGCGCCAGCAGCTTGATGGGGGCCGGGGCCAACGTCCTGACTTTC. Amino acid sequence: CASSLMGAGANVLTF. The chain combines TRBV5-1 with TRBJ2-6; D is possibly TRBD1 (6 bases). From germline, CDR1 is SGHRS and CDR2 YFSETQ. With 1 base removed from V and 4 bases from J, the gap between germline ends came to 9 bases. The CDR3 totals 15 residues.

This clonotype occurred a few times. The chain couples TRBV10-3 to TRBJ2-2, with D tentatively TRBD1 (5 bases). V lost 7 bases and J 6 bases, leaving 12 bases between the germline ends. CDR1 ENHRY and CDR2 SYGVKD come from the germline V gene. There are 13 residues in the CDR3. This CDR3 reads CAITTGAAGELFF. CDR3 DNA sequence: TGTGCCATCACCACAGGTGCGGCCGGGGAGCTGTTTTTT.

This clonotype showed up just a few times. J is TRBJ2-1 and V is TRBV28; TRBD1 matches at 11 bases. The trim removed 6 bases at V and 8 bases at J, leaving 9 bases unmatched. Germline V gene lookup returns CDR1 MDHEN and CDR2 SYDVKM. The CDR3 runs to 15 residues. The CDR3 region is CASSVPGQGVYEQFF. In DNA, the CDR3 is TGTGCCAGCAGCGTACCGGGACAGGGGGTATATGAGCAGTTCTTC.

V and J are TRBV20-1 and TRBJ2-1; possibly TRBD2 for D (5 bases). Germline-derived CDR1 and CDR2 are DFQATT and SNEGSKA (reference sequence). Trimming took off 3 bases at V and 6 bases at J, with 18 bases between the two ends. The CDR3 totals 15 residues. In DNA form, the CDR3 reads TGCAGTGCTAGTAGGGCGGGTCGGAATATCAATGAGCAGTTCTTC. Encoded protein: CSASRAGRNINEQFF.

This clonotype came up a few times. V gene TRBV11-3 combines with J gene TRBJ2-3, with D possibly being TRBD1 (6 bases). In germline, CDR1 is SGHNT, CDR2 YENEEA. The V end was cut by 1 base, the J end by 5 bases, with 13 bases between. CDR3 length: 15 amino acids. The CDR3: CASSLGAGERDTQYF. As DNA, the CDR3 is TGTGCCAGCAGCTTAGGGGCAGGGGAGAGAGATACGCAGTATTTT. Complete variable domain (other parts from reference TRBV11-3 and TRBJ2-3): EAGVVQSPRYKIIEKKQPVAFWCNPISGHNTLYWYLQNLGQGPELLIRYENEEAVDDSQLPKDRFSAERLKGVDSTLKIQPAELGDSAVYLCASSLGAGERDTQYFGPGTRLTVL.

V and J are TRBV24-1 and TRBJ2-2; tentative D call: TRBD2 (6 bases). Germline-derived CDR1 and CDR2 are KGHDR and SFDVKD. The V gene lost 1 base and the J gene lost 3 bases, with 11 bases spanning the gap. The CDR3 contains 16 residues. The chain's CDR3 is CATSDLGIADTGELFF. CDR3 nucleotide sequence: TGTGCCACCAGTGATTTAGGGATAGCGGACACCGGGGAGCTGTTTTTT.

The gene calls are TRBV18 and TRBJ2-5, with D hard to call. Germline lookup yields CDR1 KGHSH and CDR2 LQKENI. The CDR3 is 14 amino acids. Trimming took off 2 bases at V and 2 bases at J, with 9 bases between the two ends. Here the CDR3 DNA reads TGTGCCAGCTCACCATCTCTGGGGCAAGAGACCCAGTACTTC. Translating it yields CASSPSLGQETQYF. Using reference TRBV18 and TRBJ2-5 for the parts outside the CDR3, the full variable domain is NAGVMQNPRHLVRRRGQEARLRCSPMKGHSHVYWYRQLPEEGLKFMVYLQKENIIDESGMPKERFSAEFPKEGPSILRIQQVVRGDSAAYFCASSPSLGQETQYFGPGTRLLVL.

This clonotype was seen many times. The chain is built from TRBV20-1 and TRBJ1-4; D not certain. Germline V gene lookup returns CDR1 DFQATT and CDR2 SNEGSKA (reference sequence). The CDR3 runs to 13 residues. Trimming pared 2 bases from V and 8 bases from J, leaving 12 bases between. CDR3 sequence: CSARPSGREKLFF. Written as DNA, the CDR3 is TGCAGTGCTAGACCGAGCGGTCGAGAAAAACTGTTTTTT.

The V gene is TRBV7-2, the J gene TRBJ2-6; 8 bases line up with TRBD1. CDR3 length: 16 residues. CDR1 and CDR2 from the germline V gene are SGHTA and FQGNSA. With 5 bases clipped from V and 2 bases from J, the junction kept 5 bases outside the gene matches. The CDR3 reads CASSPTGGAGANVLTF. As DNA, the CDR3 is TGTGCCAGCAGCCCAACAGGGGGTGCTGGGGCCAACGTCCTGACTTTC.

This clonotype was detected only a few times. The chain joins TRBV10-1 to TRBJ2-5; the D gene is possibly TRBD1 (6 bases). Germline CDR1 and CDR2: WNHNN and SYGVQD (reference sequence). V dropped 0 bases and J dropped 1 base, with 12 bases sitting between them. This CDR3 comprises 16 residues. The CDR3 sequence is CASSESPLDSQETQYF. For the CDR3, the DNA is TGCGCCAGCAGTGAGTCCCCCCTGGACAGCCAAGAGACCCAGTACTTC.

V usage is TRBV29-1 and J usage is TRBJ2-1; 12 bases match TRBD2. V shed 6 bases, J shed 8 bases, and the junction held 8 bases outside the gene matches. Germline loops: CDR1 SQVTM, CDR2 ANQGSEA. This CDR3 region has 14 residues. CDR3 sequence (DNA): TGCAGCGTCAACGGACTAGCGGGATCCTATGAGCAGTTCTTC. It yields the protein CSVNGLAGSYEQFF.

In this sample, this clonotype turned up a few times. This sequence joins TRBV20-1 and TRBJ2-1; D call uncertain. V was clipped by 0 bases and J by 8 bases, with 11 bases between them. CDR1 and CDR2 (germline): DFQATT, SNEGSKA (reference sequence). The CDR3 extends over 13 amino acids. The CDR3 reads CSARDRRFHEQFF. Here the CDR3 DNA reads TGCAGTGCTAGAGATCGTAGGTTTCATGAGCAGTTCTTC.

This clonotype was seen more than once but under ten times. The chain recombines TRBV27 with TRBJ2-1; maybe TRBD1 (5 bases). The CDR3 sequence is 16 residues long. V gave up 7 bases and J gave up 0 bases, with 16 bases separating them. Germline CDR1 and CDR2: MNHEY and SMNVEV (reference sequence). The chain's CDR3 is CASMLEQASSYNEQFF. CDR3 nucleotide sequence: TGTGCCAGCATGCTAGAACAGGCGAGCTCCTACAATGAGCAGTTCTTC.

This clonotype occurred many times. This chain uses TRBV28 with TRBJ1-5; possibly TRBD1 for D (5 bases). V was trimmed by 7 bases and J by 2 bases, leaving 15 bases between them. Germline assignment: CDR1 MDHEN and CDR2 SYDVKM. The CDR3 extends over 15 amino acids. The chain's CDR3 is CASTQGDVGNQPQHF. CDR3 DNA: TGTGCCAGCACCCAGGGCGATGTCGGCAATCAGCCCCAGCATTTT.

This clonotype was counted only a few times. CDR3 residues: CASSLGGGGAIGDTQYF. CDR3 bases: TGTGCCAGCAGCTTAGGCGGCGGGGGGGCCATAGGAGATACGCAGTATTTT. The chain links TRBV7-3 to TRBJ2-3; 9 nucleotides line up with TRBD2. CDR3 length equals 17 residues. Germline loops: CDR1 SGHTA, CDR2 FQGTGA. J gave up 5 bases and V 2 bases, and 11 bases lay outside the gene matches.

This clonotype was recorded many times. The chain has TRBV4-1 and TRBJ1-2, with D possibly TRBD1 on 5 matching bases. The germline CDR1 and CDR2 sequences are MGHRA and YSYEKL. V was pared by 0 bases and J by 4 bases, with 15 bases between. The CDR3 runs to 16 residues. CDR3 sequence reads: CASSQDRIRASYGYTF. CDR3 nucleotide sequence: TGCGCCAGCAGCCAAGATCGAATCAGGGCGAGCTATGGCTACACCTTC.

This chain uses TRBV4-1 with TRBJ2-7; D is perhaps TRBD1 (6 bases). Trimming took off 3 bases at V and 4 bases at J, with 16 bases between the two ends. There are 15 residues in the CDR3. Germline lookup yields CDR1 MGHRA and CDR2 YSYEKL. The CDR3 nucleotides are TGCGCCAGCAGCCAGGAGACAGGCCCCAAGTACGAGCAGTACTTC. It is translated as CASSQETGPKYEQYF.

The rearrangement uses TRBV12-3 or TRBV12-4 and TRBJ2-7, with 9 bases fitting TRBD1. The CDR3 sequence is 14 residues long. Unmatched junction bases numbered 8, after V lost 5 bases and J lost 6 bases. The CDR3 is CASSATADRGEQYF. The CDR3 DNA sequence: TGTGCCAGCAGTGCTACAGCGGACAGGGGCGAGCAGTACTTC.

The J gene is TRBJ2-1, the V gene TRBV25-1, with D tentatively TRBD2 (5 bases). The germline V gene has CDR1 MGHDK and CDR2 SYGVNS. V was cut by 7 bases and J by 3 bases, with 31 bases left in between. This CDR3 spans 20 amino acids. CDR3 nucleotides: TGTGCCAGCAACGGCGGGTTATCCGGCAGTCCTGAGTCCCACTACAATGAGCAGTTCTTC. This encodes CASNGGLSGSPESHYNEQFF.

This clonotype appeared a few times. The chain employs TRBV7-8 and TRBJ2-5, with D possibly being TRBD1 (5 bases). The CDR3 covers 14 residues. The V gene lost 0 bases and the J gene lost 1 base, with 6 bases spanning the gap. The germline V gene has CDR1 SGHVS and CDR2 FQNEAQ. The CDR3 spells CASSLARAQETQYF. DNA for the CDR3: TGTGCCAGCAGCTTAGCCAGGGCCCAAGAGACCCAGTACTTC. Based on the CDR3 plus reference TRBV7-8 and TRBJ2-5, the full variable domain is GAGVSQSPRYKVAKRGQDVALRCDPISGHVSLFWYQQALGQGPEFLTYFQNEAQLDKSGLPSDRFFAERPEGSVSTLKIQRTQQEDSAVYLCASSLARAQETQYFGPGTRLLVL.

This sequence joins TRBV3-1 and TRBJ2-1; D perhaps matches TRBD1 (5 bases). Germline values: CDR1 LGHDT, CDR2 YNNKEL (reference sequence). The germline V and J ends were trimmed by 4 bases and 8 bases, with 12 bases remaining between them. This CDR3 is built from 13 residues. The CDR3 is CASSRRAGDEQFF. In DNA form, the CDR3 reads TGTGCCAGCAGCCGCAGGGCTGGGGATGAGCAGTTCTTC.

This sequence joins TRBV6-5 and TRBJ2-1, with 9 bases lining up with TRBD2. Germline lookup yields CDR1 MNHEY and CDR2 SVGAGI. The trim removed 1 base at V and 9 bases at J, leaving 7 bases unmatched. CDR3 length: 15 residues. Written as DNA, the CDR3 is TGTGCCAGCAGTTACTATGCGGGGGGGCCGTGTGAGCAGTTCTTC. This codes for CASSYYAGGPCEQFF.

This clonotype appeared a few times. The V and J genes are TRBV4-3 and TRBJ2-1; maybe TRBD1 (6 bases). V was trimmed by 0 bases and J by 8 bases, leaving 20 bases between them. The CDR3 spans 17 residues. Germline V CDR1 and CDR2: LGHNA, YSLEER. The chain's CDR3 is CASSQDPGASGGHEQFF. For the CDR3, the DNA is TGCGCCAGCAGCCAAGATCCAGGGGCGTCCGGCGGGCATGAGCAGTTCTTC.

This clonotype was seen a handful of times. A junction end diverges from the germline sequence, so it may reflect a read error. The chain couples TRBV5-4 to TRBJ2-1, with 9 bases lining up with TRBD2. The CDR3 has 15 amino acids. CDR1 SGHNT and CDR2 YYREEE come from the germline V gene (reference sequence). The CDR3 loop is CASSSTGTSYDEQFF. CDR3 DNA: TGTGCCAGCAGCTCGACCGGGACTAGCTACGATGAGCAGTTCTTC.